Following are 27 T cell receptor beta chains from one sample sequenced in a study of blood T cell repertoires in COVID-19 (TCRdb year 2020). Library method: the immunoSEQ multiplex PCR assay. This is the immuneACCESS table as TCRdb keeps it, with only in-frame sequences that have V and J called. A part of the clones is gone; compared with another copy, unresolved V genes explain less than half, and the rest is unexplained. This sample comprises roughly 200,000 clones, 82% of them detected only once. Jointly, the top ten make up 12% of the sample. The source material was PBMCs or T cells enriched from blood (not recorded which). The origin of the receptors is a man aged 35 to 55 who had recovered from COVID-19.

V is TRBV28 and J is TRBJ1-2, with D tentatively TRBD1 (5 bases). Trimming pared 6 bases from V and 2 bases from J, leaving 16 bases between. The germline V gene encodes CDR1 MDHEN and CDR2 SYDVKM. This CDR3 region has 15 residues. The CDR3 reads CASRGGDRANYGYTF. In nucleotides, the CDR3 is TGTGCCAGCAGGGGGGGAGACAGAGCGAACTATGGCTACACCTTC.

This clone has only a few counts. Here the CDR3 DNA reads TGTGCCAGCCGAAGGAGCCTAATGAACACTGAAGCTTTCTTT. It is translated as CASRRSLMNTEAFF. This rearrangement joins TRBV28 to TRBJ1-1; the D is unclear. The CDR3 has 14 residues. V lost 8 bases to trimming and J lost 0 bases, with 13 bases between them. Germline assignment: CDR1 MDHEN and CDR2 SYDVKM.

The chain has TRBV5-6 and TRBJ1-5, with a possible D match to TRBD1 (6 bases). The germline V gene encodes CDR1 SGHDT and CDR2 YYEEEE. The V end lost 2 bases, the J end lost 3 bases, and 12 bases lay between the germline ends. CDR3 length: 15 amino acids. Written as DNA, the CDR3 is TGTGCCAGCAGCTTAGCAGGGGCTTTCAATCAGCCCCAGCATTTT. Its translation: CASSLAGAFNQPQHF.

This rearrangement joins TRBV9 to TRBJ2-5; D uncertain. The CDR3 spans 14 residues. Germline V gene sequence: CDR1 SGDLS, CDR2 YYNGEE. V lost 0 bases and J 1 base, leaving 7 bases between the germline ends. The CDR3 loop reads CASSVEEIQETQYF. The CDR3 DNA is TGTGCCAGCAGCGTAGAGGAGATCCAAGAGACCCAGTACTTC.

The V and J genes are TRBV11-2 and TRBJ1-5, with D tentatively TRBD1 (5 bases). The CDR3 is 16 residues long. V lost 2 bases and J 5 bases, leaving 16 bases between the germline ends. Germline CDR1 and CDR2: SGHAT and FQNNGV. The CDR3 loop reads CASSLRRDSPDQPQHF. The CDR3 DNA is TGTGCCAGCAGCTTAAGGCGCGACAGCCCCGATCAGCCCCAGCATTTT.

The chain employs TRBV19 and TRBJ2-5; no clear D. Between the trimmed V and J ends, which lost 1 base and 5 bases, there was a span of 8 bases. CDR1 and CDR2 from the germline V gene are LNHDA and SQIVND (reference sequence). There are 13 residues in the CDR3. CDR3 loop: CASSIVVEETQYF. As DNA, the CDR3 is TGTGCCAGTAGTATAGTCGTAGAGGAGACCCAGTACTTC.

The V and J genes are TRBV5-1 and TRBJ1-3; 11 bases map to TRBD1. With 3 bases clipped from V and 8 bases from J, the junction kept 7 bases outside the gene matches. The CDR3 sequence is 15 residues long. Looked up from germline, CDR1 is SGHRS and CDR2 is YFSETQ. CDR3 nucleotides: TGCGCCAGCAGCTCCGGACAGGGGGCGACTTACACCATATATTTT. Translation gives CASSSGQGATYTIYF.

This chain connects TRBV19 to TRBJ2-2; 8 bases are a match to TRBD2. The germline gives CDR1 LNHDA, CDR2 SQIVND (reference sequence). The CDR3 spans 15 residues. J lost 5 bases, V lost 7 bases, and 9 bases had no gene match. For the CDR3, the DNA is TGTGCCAGTAACAGCGGGAGAGGTGAGACCGGGGAGCTGTTTTTT. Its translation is CASNSGRGETGELFF.

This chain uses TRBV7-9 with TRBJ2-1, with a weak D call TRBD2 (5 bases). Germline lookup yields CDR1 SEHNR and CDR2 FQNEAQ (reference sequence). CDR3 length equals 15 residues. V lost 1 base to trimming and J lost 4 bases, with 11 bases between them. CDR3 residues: CASSLVLATYNEQFF. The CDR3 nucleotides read TGTGCCAGCAGCTTAGTTCTAGCCACGTACAATGAGCAGTTCTTC.

The CDR3 spells CASSQTDRGTGELFF. As DNA, the CDR3 is TGTGCCAGCAGTCAAACGGACAGGGGGACCGGGGAGCTGTTTTTT. The chain links TRBV6-5 to TRBJ2-2, with 10 positions matching TRBD1. Unmatched junction bases numbered 5, after V lost 5 bases and J lost 5 bases. Looked up from germline, CDR1 is MNHEY and CDR2 is SVGAGI. The CDR3 totals 15 residues.

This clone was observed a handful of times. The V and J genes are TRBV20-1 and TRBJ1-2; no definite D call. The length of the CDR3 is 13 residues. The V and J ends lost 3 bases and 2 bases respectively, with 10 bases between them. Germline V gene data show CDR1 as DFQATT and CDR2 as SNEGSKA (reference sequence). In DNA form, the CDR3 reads TGCAGTGCTAGTCGGCAGGAAAACTATGGCTACACCTTC. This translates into CSASRQENYGYTF.

CDR3 amino acids: CASSLADTEAFF. DNA for the CDR3: TGCGCCAGCAGCTTGGCCGACACTGAAGCTTTCTTT. J is TRBJ1-1 and V is TRBV5-1; D is unresolved. The CDR3 contains 12 residues. Trimming cost V 0 bases and J 3 bases, with 3 bases left between them. Germline CDR1 is SGHRS and CDR2 is YFSETQ.

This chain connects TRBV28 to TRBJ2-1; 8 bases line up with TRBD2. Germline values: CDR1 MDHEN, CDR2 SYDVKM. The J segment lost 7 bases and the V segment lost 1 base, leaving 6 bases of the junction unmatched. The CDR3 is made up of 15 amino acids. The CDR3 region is CASSLYPGGANEQFF. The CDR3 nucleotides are TGTGCCAGCAGTTTATACCCGGGAGGGGCAAATGAGCAGTTCTTC.

The CDR3 protein is CASSTPTIEGQPQHF. CDR3 coding DNA: TGTGCCAGTAGTACGCCAACTATTGAGGGTCAGCCCCAGCATTTT. The rearrangement joins TRBV19 to TRBJ1-5; unclear D gene. CDR1 is LNHDA and CDR2 is SQIVND in the germline V gene (reference sequence). The ends were cut back, 4 bases at V and 6 bases at J, with 16 bases in the middle. The CDR3 is 15 amino acids.

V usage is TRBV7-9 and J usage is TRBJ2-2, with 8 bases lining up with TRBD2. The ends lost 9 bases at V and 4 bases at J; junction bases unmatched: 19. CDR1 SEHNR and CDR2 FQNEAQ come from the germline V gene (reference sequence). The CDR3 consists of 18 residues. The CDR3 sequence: CASPGGTDPIVRTGELFF. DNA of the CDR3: TGTGCCAGTCCGGGAGGGACCGACCCCATAGTTCGCACCGGGGAGCTGTTTTTT.

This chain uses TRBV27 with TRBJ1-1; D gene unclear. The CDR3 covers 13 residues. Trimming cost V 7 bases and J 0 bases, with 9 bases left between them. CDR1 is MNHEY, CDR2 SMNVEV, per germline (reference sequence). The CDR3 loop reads CASTKDMNTEAFF. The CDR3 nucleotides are TGTGCCAGCACAAAAGACATGAACACTGAAGCTTTCTTT.

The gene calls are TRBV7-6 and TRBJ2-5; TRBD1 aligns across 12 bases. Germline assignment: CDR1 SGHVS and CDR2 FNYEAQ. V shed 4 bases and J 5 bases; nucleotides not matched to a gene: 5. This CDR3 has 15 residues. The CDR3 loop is CASSSGQGAGETQYF. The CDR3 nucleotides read TGTGCCAGCAGCTCGGGACAGGGGGCAGGGGAGACCCAGTACTTC.

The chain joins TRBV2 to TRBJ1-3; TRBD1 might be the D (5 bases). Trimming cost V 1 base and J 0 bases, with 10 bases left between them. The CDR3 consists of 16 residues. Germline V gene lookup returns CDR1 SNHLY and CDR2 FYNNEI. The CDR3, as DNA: TGTGCCAGCAGTGAAGAACAGGTGATCTCTGGAAACACCATATATTTT. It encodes CASSEEQVISGNTIYF.

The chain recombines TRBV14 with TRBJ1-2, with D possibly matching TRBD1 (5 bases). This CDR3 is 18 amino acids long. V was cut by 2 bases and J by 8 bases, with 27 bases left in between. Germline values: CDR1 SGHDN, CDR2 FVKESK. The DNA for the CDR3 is TGTGCCAGCAGCCAAAGGAAGGGGCAGGAAGACCTATCTGGGGGCTACACCTTC. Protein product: CASSQRKGQEDLSGGYTF. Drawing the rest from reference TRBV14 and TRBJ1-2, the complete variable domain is EAGVTQFPSHSVIEKGQTVTLRCDPISGHDNLYWYRRVMGKEIKFLLHFVKESKQDESGMPNNRFLAERTGGTYSTLKVQPAELEDSGVYFCASSQRKGQEDLSGGYTFGSGTRLTVV.

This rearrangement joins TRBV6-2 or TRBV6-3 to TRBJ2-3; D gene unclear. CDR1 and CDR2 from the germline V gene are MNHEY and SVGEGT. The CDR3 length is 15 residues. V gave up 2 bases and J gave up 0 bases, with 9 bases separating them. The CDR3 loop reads CASSYGRISTDTQYF. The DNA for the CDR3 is TGTGCCAGCAGTTACGGCAGGATTAGCACAGATACGCAGTATTTT.

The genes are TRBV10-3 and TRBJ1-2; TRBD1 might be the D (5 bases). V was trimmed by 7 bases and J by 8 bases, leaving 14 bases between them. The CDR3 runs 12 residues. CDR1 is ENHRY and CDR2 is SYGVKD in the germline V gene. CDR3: CAITSGEKGYTF. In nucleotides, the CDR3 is TGTGCCATCACGTCGGGGGAGAAGGGCTACACCTTC.

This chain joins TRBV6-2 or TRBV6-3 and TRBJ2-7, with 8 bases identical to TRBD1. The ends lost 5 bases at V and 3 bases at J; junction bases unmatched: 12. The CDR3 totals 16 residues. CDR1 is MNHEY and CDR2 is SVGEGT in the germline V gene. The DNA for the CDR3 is TGTGCCAGCAGTCCGGACAGGGCCCCCCACTACTACGAGCAGTACTTC. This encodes CASSPDRAPHYYEQYF.

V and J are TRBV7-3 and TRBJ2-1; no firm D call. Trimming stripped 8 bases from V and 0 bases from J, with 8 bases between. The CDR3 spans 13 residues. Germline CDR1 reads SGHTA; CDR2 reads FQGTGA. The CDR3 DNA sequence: TGTGCCAGCGCGGCGAGCTCCTACAATGAGCAGTTCTTC. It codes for CASAASSYNEQFF.

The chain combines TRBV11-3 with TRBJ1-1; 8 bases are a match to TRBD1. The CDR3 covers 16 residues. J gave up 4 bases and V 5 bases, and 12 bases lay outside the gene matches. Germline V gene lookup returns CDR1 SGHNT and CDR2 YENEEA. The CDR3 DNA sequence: TGTGCCAGCAGCCTCGGACAGGGCCGAGGGGTCACTGAAGCTTTCTTT. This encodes CASSLGQGRGVTEAFF.

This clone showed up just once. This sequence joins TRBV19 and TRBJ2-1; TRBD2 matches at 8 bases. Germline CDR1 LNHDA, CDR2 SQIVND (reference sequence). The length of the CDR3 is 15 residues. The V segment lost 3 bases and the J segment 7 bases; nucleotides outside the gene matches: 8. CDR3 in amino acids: CASSMIAGRGNEQFF. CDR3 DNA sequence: TGTGCCAGTAGTATGATAGCGGGAAGGGGGAATGAGCAGTTCTTC.

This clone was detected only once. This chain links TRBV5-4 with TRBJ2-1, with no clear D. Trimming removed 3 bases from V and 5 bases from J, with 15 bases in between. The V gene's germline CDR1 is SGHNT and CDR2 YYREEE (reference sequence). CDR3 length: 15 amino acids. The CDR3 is CASSSSAAADNEQFF. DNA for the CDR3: TGTGCCAGCAGCTCCTCGGCGGCGGCAGACAATGAGCAGTTCTTC.

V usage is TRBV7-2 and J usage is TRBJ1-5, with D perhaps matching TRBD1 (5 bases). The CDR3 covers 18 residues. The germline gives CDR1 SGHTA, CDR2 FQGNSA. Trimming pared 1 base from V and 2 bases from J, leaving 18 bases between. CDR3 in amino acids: CASSLEGLGQGRNQPQHF. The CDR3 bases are TGTGCCAGCAGCTTAGAAGGCCTTGGGCAGGGTCGCAATCAGCCCCAGCATTTT. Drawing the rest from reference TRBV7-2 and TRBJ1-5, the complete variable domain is GAGVSQSPSNKVTEKGKDVELRCDPISGHTALYWYRQSLGQGLEFLIYFQGNSAPDKSGLPSDRFSAERTGGSVSTLTIQRTQQEDSAVYLCASSLEGLGQGRNQPQHFGDGTRLSIL.